This record concerns one T cell receptor (beta chain) sequence. CDR3 length: 16 residues. The V and J ends lost 3 bases and 2 bases, in that order; junction bases with no gene match: 3. Germline V lookup: CDR1 WNHNN, CDR2 SYGVQD (reference sequence). The data derive from a study of T cells after yellow fever vaccination. TCRdb recomputed calls from the 5' RACE reads with MiXCR, one row per CDR3 protein. The table records some 670,000 distinct CDR3 sequences, about 12% of them present only once. The origin of this receptor is a man aged 25-45 years who received the YFV17D yellow fever vaccine. Source: PBMCs, taken on the day of the yellow fever booster vaccination. V gene TRBV10-1 combines with J gene TRBJ2-7; 14 bases agree with TRBD2. In nucleotides, the CDR3 is TGCGCCAGCAGTGACGGACTAGCGGGGGGTACCTACGAGCAGTACTTC. Protein: CASSDGLAGGTYEQYF.